The following is a TCR beta chain sequence with its context. Its antigen is unidentified. With 60 Vbeta and 13 Jbeta primers, the PCR was carried out. Clones were sequenced by immunoSEQ multiplex PCR, and TCRdb holds only the in-frame ones, with some missing. The table has about 170,000 clones, over 80% seen once. This specimen comes from a study of cytomegalovirus exposure and HLA in healthy donors. Study-wide results and limits: When presence/absence was analysed, sequencing depth was taken to be roughly uniform across donors. Other equally common chains were less clonally expanded than HLA-associated TCR beta chains, a later analysis showed. The study flagged roughly 160 TCR beta chains as cytomegalovirus-associated.

The source is a boy aged 2 to 10 in good health and CMV-seronegative. The sequenced sample consisted of PBMCs.

The CDR3 DNA reads TGTGCCAGCAGCTTAAGACAGCGGGAGGGCCTCTCCGGGGAGCTGTTTTTT. Translation: CASSLRQREGLSGELFF. This chain connects TRBV7-6 to TRBJ2-2; 10 bases are a match to TRBD2. The germline gives CDR1 SGHVS, CDR2 FNYEAQ. After removal of 2 bases from V and 6 bases from J, the junction contained 9 bases not matched to a gene. CDR3 length: 17 amino acids.